This passage covers 23 T cell receptor beta chains from one sample sequenced in a study of OX40 agonist ivuxolimab in advanced cancers. Sequenced by immunoSEQ multiplex PCR; TCRdb stores in-frame clones only, minus some. The profile covers around 80,000 clones, with 85% to 90% appearing a single time and around 0.97% taken by the ten largest. The specimen comprised CD4+ or CD8+ T cells sorted from blood, sampled in a trial of the OX40 agonist ivuxolimab. The source is an adult with an advanced solid tumor such as melanoma, head and neck, liver or kidney cancer.

The rearrangement joins TRBV7-3 to TRBJ2-5; 7 bases are a match to TRBD1. V lost 2 bases and J lost 1; bases outside the gene matches: 7. CDR1 and CDR2 (germline): SGHTA, FQGTGA. The CDR3 extends over 16 amino acids. As DNA, the CDR3 is TGTGCCAGCAGCTTAGGGCCCAACAGGGGCCAAGAGACCCAGTACTTC. Translation gives CASSLGPNRGQETQYF.

The chain employs TRBV19 and TRBJ1-5; tentative D call: TRBD1 (6 bases). Germline V lookup: CDR1 LNHDA, CDR2 SQIVND (reference sequence). V was trimmed by 7 bases and J by 3 bases, leaving 16 bases between them. The CDR3 extends over 15 amino acids. In nucleotides, the CDR3 is TGTGCCAGTACCCTCCCCGACAGGACCAATCAGCCCCAGCATTTT. This translates into CASTLPDRTNQPQHF.

The chain joins TRBV10-3 to TRBJ1-3; D call uncertain. The CDR3 extends over 12 amino acids. The V end was cut by 4 bases, the J end by 4 bases, with 5 bases between. The germline CDR1 and CDR2 sequences are ENHRY and SYGVKD. This chain's CDR3 is CAISVIGNTIYF. The CDR3 DNA sequence: TGTGCCATCAGTGTCATAGGAAACACCATATATTTT.

This chain links TRBV6-5 with TRBJ2-7; TRBD1 matches at 7 bases. The CDR3 length is 13 residues. Germline V gives CDR1 MNHEY, CDR2 SVGAGI. J gave up 2 bases and V 7 bases, and 5 bases lay outside the gene matches. CDR3 protein: CASNPTGTYEQYF. CDR3 coding DNA: TGTGCCAGCAACCCGACAGGGACCTACGAGCAGTACTTC.

The V call is TRBV5-1, the J call TRBJ1-2; 8 nucleotides agree with TRBD1. J gave up 6 bases and V 4 bases, and 14 bases lay outside the gene matches. CDR1 SGHRS and CDR2 YFSETQ come from the germline V gene. The CDR3 totals 16 residues. The CDR3 DNA sequence: TGCGCCAGCAGCCAGATGACAGGGGTTCGGGAAGATGGCTACACCTTC. Protein: CASSQMTGVREDGYTF.

The V and J genes are TRBV29-1 and TRBJ2-5; 7 bases are a match to TRBD1. Trimming took 3 bases from V and 4 from J; bases not matched to a gene: 5. Germline values: CDR1 SQVTM, CDR2 ANQGSEA. The CDR3 is 13 amino acids. CDR3 amino acids: CSVEKGAAETQYF. The CDR3 region has the DNA TGCAGCGTTGAGAAGGGGGCGGCAGAGACCCAGTACTTC.

CDR3 sequence reads: CASSTTGRTEAFF. CDR3 nucleotide sequence: TGTGCCAGTAGTACGACAGGGCGCACTGAAGCTTTCTTT. The rearrangement uses TRBV19 and TRBJ1-1; 7 bases map to TRBD1. The V gene end was trimmed by 4 bases and the J gene end by 4 bases; junction bases not matched to a gene: 3. The CDR3 is made up of 13 amino acids. The germline V gene encodes CDR1 LNHDA and CDR2 SQIVND (reference sequence).

The rearrangement links TRBV11-2 to TRBJ2-1; D ambiguous. The V gene's germline CDR1 is SGHAT and CDR2 FQNNGV. The CDR3 runs to 13 residues. V was cut by 1 base and J by 10 bases, with 11 bases left in between. The CDR3: CASSLGTAGEQFF. In nucleotides, the CDR3 is TGTGCCAGCAGCTTAGGTACAGCCGGAGAGCAGTTCTTC.

This rearrangement joins TRBV29-1 to TRBJ2-4, with D possibly matching TRBD2 (6 bases). Germline V CDR1 and CDR2: SQVTM, ANQGSEA. The CDR3 loop spans 12 amino acids. The V end lost 4 bases, the J end lost 5 bases, and 9 bases lay between the germline ends. For the CDR3, the DNA is TGCAGCGTTGCGGGGGAGCAAAACATTCAGTACTTC. This sequence encodes CSVAGEQNIQYF.

The V gene is TRBV28, the J gene TRBJ1-3; D gene uncertain. This CDR3 is 12 amino acids long. V was trimmed by 3 bases and J by 2 bases, leaving 2 bases between them. Germline V gene lookup returns CDR1 MDHEN and CDR2 SYDVKM. The CDR3 DNA follows: TGTGCCAGCAGTTTGGCTGGAAACACCATATATTTT. Its protein product is CASSLAGNTIYF.

This clone was counted only a few times. This chain connects TRBV7-2 to TRBJ1-1, with 7 bases matching TRBD1. Trimming took 6 bases from V and 1 from J; bases not matched to a gene: 5. CDR1 is SGHTA and CDR2 is FQGNSA in the germline V gene. The CDR3 consists of 14 residues. The CDR3 loop reads CASSRQGTNTEAFF. CDR3 in DNA: TGTGCCAGCAGTAGACAGGGTACGAACACTGAAGCTTTCTTT.

The rearrangement links TRBV19 to TRBJ2-1; D not certain. The CDR3 loop spans 15 amino acids. The germline V gene has CDR1 LNHDA and CDR2 SQIVND (reference sequence). Trimming removed 11 bases at V and 0 bases at J, with 17 bases between. In DNA, the CDR3 is TGTGCCTGTTCCCCCTTTCTTAGCTCCTACAATGAGCAGTTCTTC. Translation: CACSPFLSSYNEQFF. Combining the CDR3 with reference TRBV19 and TRBJ2-1 gives the whole variable domain DGGITQSPKYLFRKEGQNVTLSCEQNLNHDAMYWYRQDPGQGLRLIYYSQIVNDFQKGDIAEGYSVSREKKESFPLTVTSAQKNPTAFYLCACSPFLSSYNEQFFGPGTRLTVL.

The chain links TRBV19 to TRBJ1-5, with D perhaps TRBD1 (6 bases). In germline, CDR1 is LNHDA, CDR2 SQIVND (reference sequence). The CDR3 spans 13 residues. Trimming pared 7 bases from V and 7 bases from J, leaving 14 bases between. This chain's CDR3 is CASNRDNKQPQHF. The DNA of the CDR3 is TGTGCCAGTAACCGGGACAATAAACAGCCCCAGCATTTT.

The rearrangement links TRBV5-1 to TRBJ2-7, with D perhaps TRBD1 or TRBD2 (6 bases each). V lost 5 bases and J 2 bases, leaving 17 bases between the germline ends. Germline CDR1 SGHRS, CDR2 YFSETQ. The CDR3 totals 15 residues. In nucleotides, the CDR3 is TGCGCCAGCAGTATCTCGTGGGGGGCAGCCTACGAGCAGTACTTC. Protein: CASSISWGAAYEQYF.

The CDR3 coding sequence is TGTGCCAGCAGCTTGGTAAGGGTAGACGGCACAGATACGCAGTATTTT. Translated, it gives CASSLVRVDGTDTQYF. The V call is TRBV5-6, the J call TRBJ2-3; D remains ambiguous. CDR1 is SGHDT and CDR2 is YYEEEE in the germline V gene. The CDR3 is 16 amino acids. With 0 bases removed from V and 1 base from J, the gap between germline ends came to 12 bases.

The chain has TRBV6-8 and TRBJ2-5, with TRBD1 as a possible D gene (6 bases). Trimming shortened V by 6 bases and J by 5 bases, and 19 bases separated the two germline ends. Germline CDR1 is MNHGY and CDR2 is SAAAGT. The CDR3 has 15 residues. CDR3 DNA: TGTGCCAGCAGGCACACAGGGCCTTGGAGGGAGACCCAGTACTTC. It specifies CASRHTGPWRETQYF.

This clone was picked up many times. The chain joins TRBV5-1 to TRBJ1-4; D gene uncertain. V was clipped by 4 bases and J by 7 bases, with 11 bases between them. Germline-derived CDR1 and CDR2 are SGHRS and YFSETQ. CDR3 size: 13 residues. In nucleotides, the CDR3 is TGCGCCAGCAGCACTGACCTGAGTGAAAAACTGTTTTTT. It encodes CASSTDLSEKLFF.

This sequence joins TRBV14 and TRBJ1-4; D not certain. Germline CDR1 SGHDN, CDR2 FVKESK. The V gene lost 4 bases and the J gene lost 4 bases, with 10 bases spanning the gap. The CDR3 sequence is 14 residues long. The CDR3: CASSLFPLNEKLFF. The CDR3 DNA is TGTGCCAGCAGCCTCTTCCCTCTTAATGAAAAACTGTTTTTT.

V and J are TRBV19 and TRBJ2-3; TRBD2 matches at 10 bases. This CDR3 has 14 amino acids. Germline CDR1 reads LNHDA; CDR2 reads SQIVND (reference sequence). The junction had 7 bases not matched to a gene; V was cut back by 8 bases and J by 5 bases. In DNA, the CDR3 is TGTGCCAGTTCTAGCGGGAGCGGAGAAGATACGCAGTATTTT. Amino acids: CASSSGSGEDTQYF.

V and J are TRBV29-1 and TRBJ2-2, with 7 bases that match TRBD2. From germline, CDR1 is SQVTM and CDR2 ANQGSEA. The CDR3 is 14 amino acids. The V segment lost 5 bases and the J segment 7 bases; nucleotides outside the gene matches: 10. The CDR3 here is CSVYVWEGFGELFF. CDR3 in DNA: TGCAGCGTTTATGTCTGGGAGGGCTTCGGGGAGCTGTTTTTT.

The gene calls are TRBV6-6 and TRBJ1-6, with D possibly TRBD1 on 5 matching bases. Germline lookup yields CDR1 MNHNY and CDR2 SVGAGI (reference sequence). This CDR3 contains 14 residues. V lost 2 bases, J lost 8 bases, and 10 bases lay in between. CDR3 sequence (DNA): TGTGCCAGCAGTTACGGGAGGGGCGATTCACCCCTCCACTTT. Protein sequence: CASSYGRGDSPLHF.

The chain links TRBV7-2 to TRBJ2-5; D tentatively reads TRBD1 or TRBD2 (6 bases each). CDR1 SGHTA and CDR2 FQGNSA come from the germline V gene. The CDR3 is made up of 14 amino acids. Trimming left V 1 base short and J 5 bases short, with 11 bases between. CDR3 amino acids: CASSLGGGYETQYF. In DNA form, the CDR3 reads TGTGCCAGCAGCTTAGGAGGGGGGTACGAGACCCAGTACTTC.

The CDR3 loop reads CASSQVGQGGGELFF. For the CDR3, the DNA is TGTGCCAGCAGCCAAGTCGGACAGGGAGGCGGGGAGCTGTTTTTT. This chain joins TRBV4-2 and TRBJ2-2; TRBD1 agrees at 8 bases. CDR3 length: 15 residues. Germline-derived CDR1 and CDR2 are LGHNA and YNFKEQ. Trimming removed 1 base from V and 7 bases from J; junction bases left unmatched: 5.